This is a list of T cell receptor beta chains from one sample in a study of T cell responses to AZD1222 COVID-19 vaccine. The protocol was immunoSEQ multiplex PCR, while the TCRdb copy is restricted to in-frame clones and leaves out a portion. This sample has some 120,000 clones; 70% to 85% occur once, and the top ten carry 27%. The source material was peripheral blood, sampled 28 days after the second AZD1222 dose. The receptors here all came from an adult who received the AZD1222 COVID-19 vaccine. CDR3s include the opening cysteine and the closing phenylalanine or tryptophan. The order of the fields is D gene, J gene, V gene, clone size, CDR3 protein, CDR3 DNA. The D gene is left open where the match is weak. Size values are once, few and many counts, or a class for expanded clones, and some rows have none.

TRBD1	TRBJ2-7	TRBV5-8	NA	CASSSRDRGYSYEQYF	TGTGCCAGCAGCTCCCGGGACAGGGGGTACTCCTACGAGCAGTACTTC
NA	TRBJ2-1	TRBV11-3	NA	CASSLGGGPEVF	TGTGCCAGCAGCTTAGGTGGGGGACCCGAGGTCTTC
TRBD1	TRBJ2-7	TRBV5-1	NA	CASSLYRGLYEQYF	TGCGCCAGCAGCCTATACAGGGGGCTTTACGAGCAGTACTTC
NA	TRBJ1-1	TRBV18	NA	CASSPPVKNTEAFF	TGTGCCAGCTCACCACCGGTCAAGAACACTGAAGCTTTCTTT
NA	TRBJ1-5	TRBV7-2	NA	CASSPRTGNQPQHF	TGTGCCAGCAGCCCTAGGACAGGCAATCAGCCCCAGCATTTT
TRBD1	TRBJ1-2	TRBV5-1	NA	CASSTTGGDGYTF	TGCGCCAGCAGTACGACAGGGGGCGACGGCTACACCTTC
NA	TRBJ2-3	TRBV7-9	few	CASSLGAGDSTDTQYF	TGTGCCAGCAGCCTAGGGGCAGGGGATAGCACAGATACGCAGTATTTT
NA	TRBJ1-5	TRBV11-2	NA	CASSASLGQPQHF	TGTGCCAGCAGCGCGTCCTTGGGCCAGCCCCAGCATTTT
NA	TRBJ2-1	TRBV30	NA	CAWRVTNRQVNEQFF	TGTGCCTGGAGAGTAACCAACCGACAAGTCAATGAGCAGTTCTTC
TRBD1	TRBJ2-1	TRBV7-8	NA	CASSTPLYRGRDDELFF	TGTGCCAGCAGCACCCCGCTGTACAGGGGACGGGACGATGAGCTGTTCTTC
TRBD2	TRBJ2-5	TRBV10-3	NA	CAIRRSAGGQGQETQYF	TGTGCCATCCGAAGGTCCGCGGGGGGCCAGGGCCAAGAGACCCAGTACTTC
NA	TRBJ1-1	TRBV7-8	once	CASREEISNTEAFF	TGTGCCAGCAGGGAGGAGATCTCGAACACTGAAGCTTTCTTT
NA	TRBJ1-4	TRBV27	NA	CASSLEFGGAEKLFF	TGTGCCAGCAGTTTAGAGTTCGGGGGGGCTGAAAAACTGTTTTTT
TRBD1	TRBJ2-2	TRBV5-1	NA	CASSFIGQGANGELFF	TGCGCCAGCAGCTTCATCGGACAGGGGGCAAACGGGGAGCTGTTTTTT
NA	TRBJ2-1	TRBV9	NA	CASSVDGRVGYNEQFF	TGTGCCAGCAGCGTAGATGGAAGGGTAGGCTACAATGAGCAGTTCTTC
TRBD1	TRBJ2-2	TRBV4-1	NA	CASSQPDRGDIGELFF	TGCGCCAGCAGCCAACCGGACAGGGGTGATATCGGGGAGCTGTTTTTT
NA	TRBJ1-5	TRBV5-1	few	CASSLEGGFYQPQHF	TGCGCCAGCAGCTTGGAGGGCGGCTTTTATCAGCCCCAGCATTTT
NA	TRBJ2-2	TRBV11-3	NA	CATGGQAGELFF	TGTGCCACCGGGGGCCAAGCCGGGGAGCTGTTTTTT
TRBD2	TRBJ2-3	TRBV11-2	NA	CASSLRLGGGDTDTQYF	TGTGCCAGCAGCTTACGGCTCGGCGGGGGGGACACAGATACGCAGTATTTT
NA	TRBJ1-3	TRBV27	NA	CASSRDLSGNTIYF	TGTGCCAGCAGTCGGGATCTATCTGGAAACACCATATATTTT
NA	TRBJ1-5	TRBV28	many	CASGIPPGDQPQHF	TGTGCCAGCGGGATCCCCCCGGGGGATCAGCCCCAGCATTTT
NA	TRBJ2-5	TRBV18	NA	CASSQGDGTQYF	TGTGCCAGCTCACAGGGGGACGGGACCCAGTACTTC
NA	TRBJ2-7	TRBV7-2	NA	CASSLVLPYEQYF	TGTGCCAGCAGCTTAGTTTTGCCCTACGAGCAGTACTTC
NA	TRBJ2-5	TRBV7-2	NA	CASSSYGRGLETQYF	TGTGCCAGCAGCTCTTATGGACGGGGCCTAGAGACCCAGTACTTC
TRBD2	TRBJ2-2	TRBV14	few	CASSQLAGGRGTGELFF	TGTGCCAGCAGCCAGCTAGCGGGGGGGCGTGGCACCGGGGAGCTGTTTTTT
TRBD1	TRBJ2-7	TRBV29-1	NA	CTQGKTHYEQYF	TGCACACAGGGGAAAACGCACTACGAGCAGTACTTC
NA	TRBJ2-3	TRBV6-5	NA	CASSLRGPDTDTQYF	TGTGCCAGCAGTCTGCGGGGGCCCGACACAGATACGCAGTATTTT
NA	TRBJ2-7	TRBV6-1	NA	CASSSRDPLYEQYF	TGTGCCAGCAGTTCACGGGACCCACTTTACGAGCAGTACTTC
NA	TRBJ1-6	TRBV5-1	NA	CASRQDRYNSPLHF	TGCGCCAGCAGGCAGGACAGATATAATTCACCCCTCCACTTT
TRBD1	TRBJ1-6	TRBV5-1	NA	CASSLLGQGGSPLHF	TGCGCCAGCAGCTTGTTAGGACAGGGGGGCTCACCCCTCCACTTT
NA	TRBJ1-3	TRBV6-5	NA	CASRGSGNTIYF	TGTGCCAGCAGAGGGAGTGGAAACACCATATATTTT
NA	TRBJ2-7	TRBV7-2	once	CASSLGGQSYEQYF	TGTGCCAGCAGCCTCGGGGGACAGTCCTACGAGCAGTACTTC
TRBD1	TRBJ1-4	TRBV4-1	NA	CASSQLPGGAGEKLFF	TGCGCCAGCAGCCAACTACCAGGGGGCGCGGGCGAAAAACTGTTTTTT
NA	TRBJ1-2	TRBV7-2	NA	CASSHTLEGGYTF	TGTGCCAGCAGCCACACCTTAGAGGGTGGCTACACCTTC
NA	TRBJ2-2	TRBV28	NA	CASSPRVGLGGELFF	TGTGCCAGCAGTCCCAGAGTAGGGTTGGGCGGGGAGCTGTTTTTT
TRBD1	TRBJ2-7	TRBV7-2	few	CASSLRGTASFYEQYF	TGTGCCAGCAGCCTAAGAGGGACAGCGTCCTTCTACGAGCAGTACTTC
TRBD1	TRBJ1-5	TRBV30	NA	CAWSVHQGASQPQHF	TGTGCCTGGAGTGTCCACCAGGGGGCAAGTCAGCCCCAGCATTTT
NA	TRBJ1-5	TRBV30	NA	CAWSVGLGLSNQPQHF	TGTGCCTGGAGTGTAGGTCTAGGGCTTAGCAATCAGCCCCAGCATTTT
NA	TRBJ1-2	TRBV7-2	NA	CASSAALWQSGGYTF	TGTGCCAGCAGCGCCGCCCTTTGGCAGTCGGGTGGCTACACCTTC
NA	TRBJ2-7	TRBV6-5	NA	CASRAAGGGEQYF	TGTGCCAGCAGAGCGGCAGGTGGAGGGGAGCAGTACTTC
NA	TRBJ1-1	TRBV19	NA	CASSIRQVRGEAFF	TGTGCCAGTAGTATAAGACAGGTTAGAGGAGAAGCTTTCTTT
NA	TRBJ2-6	TRBV7-3	NA	CASSLTGSGANVLTF	TGTGCCAGCAGCTTAACTGGGTCTGGGGCCAACGTCCTGACTTTC
NA	TRBJ1-4	TRBV2	NA	CASEGGRNEKLFF	TGTGCCAGCGAGGGTGGTAGGAATGAAAAACTGTTTTTT
TRBD2	TRBJ2-1	TRBV7-9	NA	CASSYLAGGAHNEQFF	TGTGCCAGCAGCTATCTAGCGGGGGGGGCCCACAATGAGCAGTTCTTC
TRBD1	TRBJ1-5	TRBV6-2/TRBV6-3	NA	CASSFHAGGLNNQPQHF	TGTGCCAGCAGTTTCCATGCAGGGGGCCTGAACAATCAGCCCCAGCATTTT